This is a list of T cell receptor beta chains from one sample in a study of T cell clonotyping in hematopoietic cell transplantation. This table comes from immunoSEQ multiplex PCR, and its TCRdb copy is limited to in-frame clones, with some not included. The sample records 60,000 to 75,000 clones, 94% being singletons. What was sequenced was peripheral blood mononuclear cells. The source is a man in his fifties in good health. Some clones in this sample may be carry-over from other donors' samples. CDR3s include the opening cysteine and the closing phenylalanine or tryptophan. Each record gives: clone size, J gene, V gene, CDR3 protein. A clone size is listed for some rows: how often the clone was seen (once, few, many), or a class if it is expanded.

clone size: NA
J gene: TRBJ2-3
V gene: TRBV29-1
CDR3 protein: CSTSIGGPTDTQYF

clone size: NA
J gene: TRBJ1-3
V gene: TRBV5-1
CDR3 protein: CASSSQTGSGNTIYF

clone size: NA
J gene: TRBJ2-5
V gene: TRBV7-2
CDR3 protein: CASSRPSETQYF

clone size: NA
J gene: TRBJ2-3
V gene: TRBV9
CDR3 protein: CASSVPSSRGVTDTQYF

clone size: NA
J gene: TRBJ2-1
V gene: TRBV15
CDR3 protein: CATSSSSGYEQFF

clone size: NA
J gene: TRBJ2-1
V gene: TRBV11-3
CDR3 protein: CASSVTFRPSGDPSYNEQFF

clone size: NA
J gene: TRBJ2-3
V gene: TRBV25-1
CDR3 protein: CASRGWGDTQYF

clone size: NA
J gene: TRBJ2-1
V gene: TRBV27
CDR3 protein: CASSLSETRGLPYNEQFF

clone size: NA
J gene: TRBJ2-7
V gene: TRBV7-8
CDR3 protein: CASSQRRVGGDYEQYF

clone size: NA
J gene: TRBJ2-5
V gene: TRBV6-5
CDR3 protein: CASKKARGRVETQYF

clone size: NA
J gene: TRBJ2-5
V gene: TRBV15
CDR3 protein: CATTPLQYQETQYF

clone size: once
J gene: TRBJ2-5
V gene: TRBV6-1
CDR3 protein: CASSEEMAGWTQETQYF

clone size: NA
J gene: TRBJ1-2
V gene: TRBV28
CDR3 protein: CASSPPRTHYGYTF

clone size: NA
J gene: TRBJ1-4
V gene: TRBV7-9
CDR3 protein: CASSLDRKGTKVGSRLFF

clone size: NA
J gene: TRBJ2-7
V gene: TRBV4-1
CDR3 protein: CASSQGTGGDYEQYF

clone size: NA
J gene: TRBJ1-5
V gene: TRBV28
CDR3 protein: CASSLTGGSNQPQHF

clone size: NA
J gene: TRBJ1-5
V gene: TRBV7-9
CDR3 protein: CASSSQGDQPQHF

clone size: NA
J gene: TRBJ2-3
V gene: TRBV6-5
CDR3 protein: CASSYSISDTQYF

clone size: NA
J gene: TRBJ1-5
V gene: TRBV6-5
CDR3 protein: CASSSPRRNQPQHF

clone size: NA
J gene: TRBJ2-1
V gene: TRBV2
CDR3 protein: CASSELVSYNEQFF

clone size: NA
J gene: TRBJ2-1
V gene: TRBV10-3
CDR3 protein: CAISESSAYNEQFF

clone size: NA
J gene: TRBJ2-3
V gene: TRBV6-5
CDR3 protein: CASSYSGLAGAAQYF

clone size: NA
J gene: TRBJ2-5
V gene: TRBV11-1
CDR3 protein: CASSPGLGETQYF

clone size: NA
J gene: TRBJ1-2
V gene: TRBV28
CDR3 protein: CASSPLGGNYGYTF

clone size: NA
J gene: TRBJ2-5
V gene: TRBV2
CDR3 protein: CASSDEGLAQETQYF

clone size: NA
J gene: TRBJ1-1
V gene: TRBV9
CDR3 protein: CASSPLPGVAMDTEAFF

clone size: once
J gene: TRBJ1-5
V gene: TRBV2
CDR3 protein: CASRAGYSNQPQHF

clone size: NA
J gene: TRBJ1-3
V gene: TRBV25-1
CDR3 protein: CASSPGAGRSGNTIYF

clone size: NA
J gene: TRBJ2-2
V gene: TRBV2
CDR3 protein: CASSERTVITGELFF

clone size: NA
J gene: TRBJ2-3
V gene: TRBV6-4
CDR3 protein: CASSPGQGLDTQYF

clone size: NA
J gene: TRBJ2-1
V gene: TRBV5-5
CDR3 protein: CASSETSGRDNEQFF